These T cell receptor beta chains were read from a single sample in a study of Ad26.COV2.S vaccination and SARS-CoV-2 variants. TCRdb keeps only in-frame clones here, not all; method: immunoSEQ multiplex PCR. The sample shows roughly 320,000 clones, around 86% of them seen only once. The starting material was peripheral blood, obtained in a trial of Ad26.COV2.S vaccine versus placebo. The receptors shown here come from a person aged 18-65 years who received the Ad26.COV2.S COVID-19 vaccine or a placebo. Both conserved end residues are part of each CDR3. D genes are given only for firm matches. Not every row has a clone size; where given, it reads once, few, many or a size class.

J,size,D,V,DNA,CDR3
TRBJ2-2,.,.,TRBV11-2,TGTGCCAGCAGTCACGAACAAATTTCGGCCTACGCATTTACCGGGGAGCTGTTTTTT,CASSHEQISAYAFTGELFF
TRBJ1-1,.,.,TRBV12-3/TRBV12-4,TGTGCCAGCAGGATGGCTTCGAACACTGAAGCTTTCTTT,CASRMASNTEAFF
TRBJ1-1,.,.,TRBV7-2,TGTGCCAGCAGCTTAGTATTCGGGAGGGACACTGAAGCTTTCTTT,CASSLVFGRDTEAFF
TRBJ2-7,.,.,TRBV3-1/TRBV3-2,TGTGCCACCTCTTTAGGGGACTCCTACGAGCAGTACTTC,CATSLGDSYEQYF
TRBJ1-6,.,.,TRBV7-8,TGTGCCAGCAGCCCGAGGAGGGATTCACCCCTCCACTTT,CASSPRRDSPLHF
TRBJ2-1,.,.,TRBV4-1,TGCGCCAGCAGCCAAGGCGGGGTGCGGGAGCAGTTCTTC,CASSQGGVREQFF
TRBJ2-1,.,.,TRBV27,TGTGCCAGCAGTCCTGGGGATGAGCAGTTCTTC,CASSPGDEQFF
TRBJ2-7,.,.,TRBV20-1,TGCAGTGCAACCGGCCCCGAGCAGTACTTC,CSATGPEQYF
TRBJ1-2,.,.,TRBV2,TGTGCCAGCAGTGAAGCCCGCGGTCGTGGCTACACCTTC,CASSEARGRGYTF
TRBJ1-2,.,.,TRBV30,TGTGCCTGGGGACTGGGGGGTGGCTACACCTTC,CAWGLGGGYTF
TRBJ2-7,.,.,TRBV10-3,TGTGCCATCAGTGAGTCGAGGGTAGCAGGGAAAACACCTTACGAGCAGTACTTC,CAISESRVAGKTPYEQYF
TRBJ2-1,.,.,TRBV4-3,TGCGCCAGCAGCCAACGTAGCGGTTCCTACAATGAGCAGTTCTTC,CASSQRSGSYNEQFF
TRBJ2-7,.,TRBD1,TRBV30,TGTGCCTGGAGTCATCAGGGGGTGGCCTACGAGCAGTACTTC,CAWSHQGVAYEQYF
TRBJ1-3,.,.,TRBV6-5,TGTGCCAGCAGTTACTCGGGGGAGTCTGGAAACACCATATATTTT,CASSYSGESGNTIYF
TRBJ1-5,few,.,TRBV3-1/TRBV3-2,TGTGCCAGCAGCCAAGATCAGGATCAGCCCCAGCATTTT,CASSQDQDQPQHF
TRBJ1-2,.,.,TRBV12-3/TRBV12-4,TGTGCCAGCAGTACTAGTCGGGGAGCTGGCTACACCTTC,CASSTSRGAGYTF
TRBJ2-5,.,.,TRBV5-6,TGTGCCAGCAGCTTGGCCTTAAGGACCCAGTACTTC,CASSLALRTQYF
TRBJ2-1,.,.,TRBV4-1,TGCGCCAGCAGCCAAAGGGGCCCGGACACGGAGCAGTTCTTC,CASSQRGPDTEQFF
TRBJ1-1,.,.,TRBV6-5,TGTGCCAGCAGTTCCGCCTCGGGGAACACTGAAGCTTTCTTT,CASSSASGNTEAFF
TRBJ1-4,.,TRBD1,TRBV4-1,TGCGCCAGCAGCCACCGGACAGGAGGGGGTGAAAAACTGTTTTTT,CASSHRTGGGEKLFF
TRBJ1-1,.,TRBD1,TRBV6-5,TGTGCCAGCAGAGAGGACAGGGACTCTGAAGCTTTCTTT,CASREDRDSEAFF
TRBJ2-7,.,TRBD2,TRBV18,TGTGCCAGCTCGCCTAGCGGGGGGCGGTACGAGCAGTACTTC,CASSPSGGRYEQYF
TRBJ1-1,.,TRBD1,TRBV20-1,TGCAGTGCTAGTGCCGGGACAGGGGGCCACACTGAAGCTTTCTTT,CSASAGTGGHTEAFF
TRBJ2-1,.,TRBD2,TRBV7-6,TGTGCCAGCAGCTTAGGTTCTAGCGGGGGGGCCGGACTCAATGAGCAGTTCTTC,CASSLGSSGGAGLNEQFF
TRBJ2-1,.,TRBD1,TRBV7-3,TGTGCCAGCAGCTTGGGACAGGGGATAGGCAATGAGCAGTTCTTC,CASSLGQGIGNEQFF
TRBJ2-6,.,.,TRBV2,TGTGCCAGCAGTGAATTGAGCGGTCATACCAGCTTTTTGGACTCCGGGGCCAACGTCCTGACTTTC,CASSELSGHTSFLDSGANVLTF
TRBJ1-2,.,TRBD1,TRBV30,TGTGCCTGGAGTGTGGGACAGCGAGGCTACACCTTC,CAWSVGQRGYTF
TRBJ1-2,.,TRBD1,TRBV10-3,TGTGCCATCAGTCCCGGGACAGGGGACGGCTACACCTTC,CAISPGTGDGYTF
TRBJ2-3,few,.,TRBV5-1,TGCGCCAGCAGCTTGGAAGTCGGCGGTACGCAGTATTTT,CASSLEVGGTQYF
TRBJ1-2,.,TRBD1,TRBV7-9,TGTGCCAGCAGCGATCCGGGACAGAACTATGGCTACACCTTC,CASSDPGQNYGYTF
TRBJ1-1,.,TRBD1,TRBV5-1,TGCGCCAGCAGCTTGTCCGTCGGACAGGGGGCCACTGAAGCTTTCTTT,CASSLSVGQGATEAFF
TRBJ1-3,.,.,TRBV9,TGTGCCAGCAGCGGCGGGACGGGCTCTGGAAACACCATATATTTT,CASSGGTGSGNTIYF
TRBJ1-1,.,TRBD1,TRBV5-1,TGCGCCAGCAGCTCCCCGGCAGGGACAGTCGATCATTACAACACTGAAGCTTTCTTT,CASSSPAGTVDHYNTEAFF
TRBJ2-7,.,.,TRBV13,TGTGCCAGCAGCTTAGAATCCTACGAGCAGTACTTC,CASSLESYEQYF
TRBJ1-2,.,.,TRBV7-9,TGTGCCAGCAGCCCCCCGGGAGATAACTATGGCTACACCTTC,CASSPPGDNYGYTF
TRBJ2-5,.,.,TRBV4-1,TGCGCCAGCAGCCAACCTAGGGACGGTGAAGAGACCCAGTACTTC,CASSQPRDGEETQYF
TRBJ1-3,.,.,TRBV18,TGTGCCAGCTCTCTCGGACAGACGTCTGGAAACACCATATATTTT,CASSLGQTSGNTIYF
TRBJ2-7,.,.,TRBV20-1,TGCAGTGGCGGCAGGCGACAAGAGCAGTACTTC,CSGGRRQEQYF
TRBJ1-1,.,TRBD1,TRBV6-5,TGTGCCAGCAGGAGAGGACAGGGTACTGAAGCTTTCTTT,CASRRGQGTEAFF
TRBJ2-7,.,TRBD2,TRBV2,TGTGCCAGCGAAGTAGCGGGGGGCTTCTACGAGCAGTACTTC,CASEVAGGFYEQYF
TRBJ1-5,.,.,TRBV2,TGTGCCAGCAGTGAGGTCGCGGTATGGCCCCAGCATTTT,CASSEVAVWPQHF
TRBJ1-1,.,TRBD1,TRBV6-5,TGTGCCAGCAGTTACGCGGACAGGGGGAATGAAGCTTTCTTT,CASSYADRGNEAFF
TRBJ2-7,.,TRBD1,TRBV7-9,TGTGCCAGCAGCTTAGCCAAAATCCAGGACAGGGCACCGCTCTACGAGCAGTACTTC,CASSLAKIQDRAPLYEQYF
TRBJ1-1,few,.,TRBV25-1,TGTGCCAGCAGTGAATATGGAACAGCCACTGAAGCTTTCTTT,CASSEYGTATEAFF
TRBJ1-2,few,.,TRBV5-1,TGCGCCAGCAGCCCGGGGCAGGTTAGCTATGGCTACACCTTC,CASSPGQVSYGYTF
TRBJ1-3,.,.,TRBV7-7,TGTGCTAGCAGCTTAGCCTGGGGCCCTGGAAACACCATATATTTT,CASSLAWGPGNTIYF
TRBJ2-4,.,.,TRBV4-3,TGCGCCAGCAGCCAAGATCTGGGAGTAGCCAAAAACATTCAGTACTTC,CASSQDLGVAKNIQYF
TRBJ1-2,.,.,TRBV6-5,TGTGCCAGCAGTTTGCGGCGACTTAACTATGGCTACACCTTC,CASSLRRLNYGYTF
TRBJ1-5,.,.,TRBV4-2,TGTGCCAGCAGCCAAGAACTTGTATGGAGCAATCAGCCCCAGCATTTT,CASSQELVWSNQPQHF
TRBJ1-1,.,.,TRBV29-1,TGCAGCGTAGACGGTGACCCTGAAGCTTTCTTT,CSVDGDPEAFF